Shown below are 19 T cell receptor beta chains from a single sample sequenced in a study of T-cell reconstitution after alpha-beta-depleted transplantation in children. Molecular barcoding with unique molecular identifiers was used for the TCRbeta library. MiXCR was run by TCRdb on the PCR reads, yielding one entry per CDR3 protein. The table includes some 200,000 distinct CDR3 sequences, around 9.2% detected once. Sample: PBMCs, mostly from graft donor cells, taken 360 days after TCRalphabeta/CD19-depleted stem cell transplant. Source of these receptors: a male patient under 10 years old who had a stem cell transplant for acute myeloid leukemia, so the T cells may come from the graft donor.

This clonotype occurred a few times. The chain is built from TRBV12-3 or TRBV12-4 and TRBJ2-2; a possible D gene is TRBD1 (6 bases). V lost 3 bases to trimming and J lost 1 base, with 15 bases between them. This CDR3 has 17 amino acids. This CDR3 reads CASSFPSTGRNTGELFF. DNA for the CDR3: TGTGCCAGCAGTTTCCCCTCCACAGGGAGGAACACCGGGGAGCTGTTTTTT.

In this sample, this clonotype turned up a few times. The chain couples TRBV4-1 to TRBJ2-7; 8 bases are a match to TRBD2. This CDR3 spans 15 amino acids. Germline V gene data show CDR1 as MGHRA and CDR2 as YSYEKL. The trim removed 3 bases at V and 3 bases at J, leaving 7 bases unmatched. The CDR3: CASSQTGLAGYEQYF. The CDR3, as DNA: TGCGCCAGCAGCCAGACTGGACTAGCCGGCTACGAGCAGTACTTC.

The chain recombines TRBV4-3 with TRBJ2-7, with D perhaps matching TRBD1 (5 bases). Trimming pared 0 bases from V and 3 bases from J, leaving 9 bases between. Germline loops: CDR1 LGHNA, CDR2 YSLEER. This CDR3 region has 14 residues. CDR3 coding DNA: TGCGCCAGCAGCCAAGATTGGGGCCACTACGAGCAGTACTTC. Its protein product is CASSQDWGHYEQYF.

This clonotype showed up just a few times. This chain links TRBV15 with TRBJ1-4; D not resolved. Germline V gene sequence: CDR1 LNHNV, CDR2 YYDKDF (reference sequence). The CDR3 loop spans 15 amino acids. The germline V and J ends were trimmed by 1 base and 5 bases, with 11 bases remaining between them. CDR3 loop: CATSRVGRRNEKLFF. The CDR3 nucleotides read TGTGCCACCAGCAGAGTCGGCAGGAGGAATGAAAAACTGTTTTTT.

This clonotype was seen many times. The rearrangement links TRBV15 to TRBJ1-3; D might be TRBD1 (5 bases). CDR1 and CDR2 (germline): LNHNV, YYDKDF (reference sequence). V dropped 1 base and J dropped 4 bases, with 17 bases sitting between them. This CDR3 is 17 amino acids long. The CDR3 sequence: CATSRVRSSGKGNTIYF. CDR3 coding DNA: TGTGCCACCAGCAGAGTACGATCGTCAGGGAAAGGAAACACCATATATTTT.

This clonotype turned up a few times. The gene calls are TRBV20-1 and TRBJ1-3; 9 positions match TRBD1. Looked up from germline, CDR1 is DFQATT and CDR2 is SNEGSKA (reference sequence). CDR3 size: 14 residues. The trim removed 6 bases at V and 4 bases at J, leaving 7 bases unmatched. The DNA of the CDR3 is TGCAGTGCCCCACAGGGGGCGCGGGGAAACACCATATATTTT. Protein: CSAPQGARGNTIYF.

This clonotype has ten or more counts. For the CDR3, the DNA is TGTGCCAGCAGCTCCCAGAGGATCGGGGAGCTGTTTTTT. Encoded protein: CASSSQRIGELFF. The V gene is TRBV11-2, the J gene TRBJ2-2; D gene unclear. CDR1 and CDR2 from the germline V gene are SGHAT and FQNNGV. Trimming left V 4 bases short and J 7 bases short, with 10 bases between. The CDR3 is made up of 13 amino acids.

This rearrangement joins TRBV18 to TRBJ2-5; the D is unclear. Germline V lookup: CDR1 KGHSH, CDR2 LQKENI. This CDR3 comprises 14 residues. The ends were cut back, 2 bases at V and 1 base at J, with 8 bases in the middle. CDR3 DNA: TGTGCCAGCTCACCAGCGGCAGGCCAAGAGACCCAGTACTTC. Its protein product is CASSPAAGQETQYF.

This clonotype was counted only a few times. The chain is built from TRBV20-1 and TRBJ1-4, with a weak D call TRBD1 (5 bases). The CDR3 totals 15 residues. Per germline, CDR1 DFQATT and CDR2 SNEGSKA (reference sequence). The germline V and J ends were trimmed by 0 bases and 8 bases, with 16 bases remaining between them. The CDR3 DNA reads TGCAGTGCTAGAGACGGTGCCAGGGTTGGAGAAAAACTGTTTTTT. Amino acid sequence: CSARDGARVGEKLFF.

This clonotype turned up a few times. This chain links TRBV2 with TRBJ2-7; D gene uncertain. The ends were cut back, 2 bases at V and 4 bases at J, with 15 bases in the middle. The CDR3 contains 15 residues. Per germline, CDR1 SNHLY and CDR2 FYNNEI. The CDR3 reads CASSENPGFKYEQYV. The CDR3 coding sequence is TGTGCCAGCAGTGAAAACCCAGGATTTAAGTACGAGCAGTACGTC.

The chain uses TRBV21-1 and TRBJ1-1; the listed D gene, TRBD1, was not tested against the DNA. TRBV21-1 is recorded as a pseudogene. The CDR3 runs 17 residues. CDR3: CASSPSRDRGVNTEAFF. The CDR3 region has the DNA TGTGCCAGCAGCCCAAGTAGGGACAGGGGCGTGAACACTGAAGCTTTCTTT.

This clonotype was observed a handful of times. The chain combines TRBV10-3 with TRBJ2-7, with unresolved D. The CDR3 sequence is 14 residues long. V lost 3 bases and J 3 bases, leaving 12 bases between the germline ends. CDR1 and CDR2 from the germline V gene are ENHRY and SYGVKD. The CDR3 is CAISEGPLDYEQYV. In DNA, the CDR3 is TGTGCCATCAGTGAAGGGCCCCTCGACTACGAGCAGTACGTC.

The chain couples TRBV7-3 to TRBJ2-2; the D call may be TRBD1 or TRBD2 (5 bases each). V lost 1 base and J lost 2, with 14 bases in between. This CDR3 has 17 residues. Germline V gives CDR1 SGHTA, CDR2 FQGTGA. CDR3 amino acids: CASSLNSGGLNTGELFF. CDR3 in DNA: TGTGCCAGCAGCTTAAATTCTGGGGGTCTCAACACCGGGGAGCTGTTTTTT.

In its sample, this clonotype was seen many times. This chain joins TRBV20-1 and TRBJ2-7, with a weak D call TRBD2 (5 bases). Germline V gives CDR1 DFQATT, CDR2 SNEGSKA (reference sequence). The CDR3 covers 14 residues. Between the trimmed V and J ends, which lost 4 bases and 0 bases, there was a span of 13 bases. The CDR3 nucleotides are TGCAGTGCTACGCGAGAGGGTTTCTCCTACGAGCAGTACTTC. The encoded protein is CSATREGFSYEQYF.

The V call is TRBV29-1, the J call TRBJ2-4; D unclear. Trimming left V 5 bases short and J 2 bases short, with 7 bases between. The CDR3 has 12 residues. CDR1 and CDR2 from the germline V gene are SQVTM and ANQGSEA. The CDR3 here is CSVSSPKNIQYF. CDR3 coding DNA: TGCAGCGTTTCGTCCCCCAAAAACATTCAGTACTTC.

The chain couples TRBV24-1 to TRBJ2-2; 13 bases match TRBD2. This CDR3 contains 21 residues. Germline assignment: CDR1 KGHDR and CDR2 SFDVKD. V shed 0 bases and J 1 base; nucleotides not matched to a gene: 10. CDR3 coding DNA: TGTGCCACCAGTGATTTGATAATAACTAGCGGGAGGGGAATGAACACCGGGGAGCTGTTTTTT. It is translated as CATSDLIITSGRGMNTGELFF.

The V gene is TRBV5-1, the J gene TRBJ2-6, with D possibly matching TRBD2 (5 bases). V lost 8 bases and J 4 bases, leaving 13 bases between the germline ends. The germline V gene encodes CDR1 SGHRS and CDR2 YFSETQ. The CDR3 consists of 14 residues. In nucleotides, the CDR3 is TGCGCCAGTTCGAGAGGGTCCGGGGCCAACGTCCTGACTTTC. It is translated as CASSRGSGANVLTF.

The V and J genes are TRBV4-3 and TRBJ2-1, with D possibly TRBD2 on 6 matching bases. This CDR3 is built from 15 residues. V lost 4 bases, J lost 9 bases, and 19 bases lay in between. Germline V lookup: CDR1 LGHNA, CDR2 YSLEER. CDR3 in DNA: TGCGCCAGCAGCCCTCAGGTGGGAGGACGGGGTGAGCAGTTCTTC. Residues: CASSPQVGGRGEQFF.

This clonotype was detected many times. This sequence joins TRBV10-3 and TRBJ2-1; D is perhaps TRBD1 (5 bases). Trimming removed 3 bases at V and 8 bases at J, with 17 bases between. The CDR3 runs to 15 residues. CDR1 and CDR2 from the germline V gene are ENHRY and SYGVKD. CDR3 sequence: CAISDIGPPRDEQFF. The CDR3 DNA is TGTGCCATCAGTGACATTGGCCCACCCAGGGATGAGCAGTTCTTC.